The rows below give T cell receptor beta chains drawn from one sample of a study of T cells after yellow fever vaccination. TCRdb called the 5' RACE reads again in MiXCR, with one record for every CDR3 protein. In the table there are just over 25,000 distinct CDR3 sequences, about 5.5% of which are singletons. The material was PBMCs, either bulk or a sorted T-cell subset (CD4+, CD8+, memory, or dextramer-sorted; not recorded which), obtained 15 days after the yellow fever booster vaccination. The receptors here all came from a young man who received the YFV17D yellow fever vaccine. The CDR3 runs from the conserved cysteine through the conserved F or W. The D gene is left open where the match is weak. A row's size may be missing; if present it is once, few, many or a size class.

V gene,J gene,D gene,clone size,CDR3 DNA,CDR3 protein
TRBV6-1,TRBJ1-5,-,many,TGTGCCAGCAGTGCCGACACTAGCAATCAGCCCCAGCATTTT,CASSADTSNQPQHF
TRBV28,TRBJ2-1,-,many,TGTGCCAGCAAGGCTGCCGGGCCATACAATGAGCAGTTCTTC,CASKAAGPYNEQFF
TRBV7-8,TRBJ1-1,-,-,TGTGCCAGCAGCTTAGAGATGACAGGAAACACTGAAGCTTTCTTT,CASSLEMTGNTEAFF
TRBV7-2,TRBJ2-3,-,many,TGTGCCAGCAGCTCTGGTAGCGATCAGACGCAGTATTTT,CASSSGSDQTQYF
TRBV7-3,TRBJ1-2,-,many,TGTGCCAGCAGCCTCCGGGGGGGGAACTATGGCTACACCTTC,CASSLRGGNYGYTF
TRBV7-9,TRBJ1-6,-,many,TGTGCCAGCAGCTCCTCGGACTCTTTTAGGGCCCTCCACTTT,CASSSSDSFRALHF
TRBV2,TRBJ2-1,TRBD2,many,TGTGCCAGCAGTGAGGCCCCTCTAGGTGCGGGGGTCAATGAGCAGTTCTTC,CASSEAPLGAGVNEQFF
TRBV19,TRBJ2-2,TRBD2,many,TGTGCCAGTAGTATGGGACTAGCGCACACCGGGGAGCTGTTTTTT,CASSMGLAHTGELFF
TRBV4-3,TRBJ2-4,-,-,TGCGCCAGCAGCCAACAGGTGGGAAACATTCAGTACTTC,CASSQQVGNIQYF
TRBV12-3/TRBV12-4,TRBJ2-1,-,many,TGTGCCAGCAGCAGGGATGGGGCAAATGAGCAGTTCTTC,CASSRDGANEQFF
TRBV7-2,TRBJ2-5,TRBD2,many,TGTGCCAGCAGCCCGAGTTTCGGGAGGTTCCAAGAGACCCAGTACTTC,CASSPSFGRFQETQYF
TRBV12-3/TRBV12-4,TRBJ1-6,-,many,TGTGCCAGCAGTCCGGGGAACCGGAATTCACCCCTCCACTTT,CASSPGNRNSPLHF
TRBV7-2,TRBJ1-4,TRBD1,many,TGTGCCAGCAGCCTAAAGACAGGGAACGAAAAACTGTTTTTT,CASSLKTGNEKLFF
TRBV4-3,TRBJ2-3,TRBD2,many,TGCGCCAGCAGCCAAGATATCGCGGGAGCGTTTGGAGATACGCAGTATTTT,CASSQDIAGAFGDTQYF
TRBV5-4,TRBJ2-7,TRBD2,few,TGTGCCAGCAGCTTGCAGCCCGGGGGGGACTACGAGCAGTACTTC,CASSLQPGGDYEQYF
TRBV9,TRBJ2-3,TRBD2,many,TGTGCCAGCAGCCCCAGGGGCCTAGCGGGGCGGGATACGCAGTATTTT,CASSPRGLAGRDTQYF
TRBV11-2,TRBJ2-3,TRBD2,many,TGTGCCAGCAGCTCCTCAGGAATCAGGACTAGCGGGAGCACAGATACGCAGTATTTT,CASSSSGIRTSGSTDTQYF
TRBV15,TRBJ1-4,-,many,TGTGCCACCAGCCCGAGAAGGGGTAATGAAAAACTGTTTTTT,CATSPRRGNEKLFF
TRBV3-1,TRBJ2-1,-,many,TGTGCCAGCAGCCAAGAACCGAGTAGTTATGAGCAGTTCTTC,CASSQEPSSYEQFF
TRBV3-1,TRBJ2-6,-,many,TGTGCCAGCAGCCCCCCGGTCGGAAACTCTGGGGCCAACGTCCTGACTTTC,CASSPPVGNSGANVLTF
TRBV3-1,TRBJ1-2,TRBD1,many,TGTGCCAGCAGCCACGGGACAGCGGGGGGCTACACCTTC,CASSHGTAGGYTF
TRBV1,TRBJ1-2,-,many,TGCACCAGCAGCCAAGTAAGACGACAGGGGGGAACCGATGGCTACACCTTC,CTSSQVRRQGGTDGYTF
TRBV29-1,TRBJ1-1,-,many,TGCAGCGTTGACTCGATGACAGGGAACACTGAAGCTTTCTTT,CSVDSMTGNTEAFF
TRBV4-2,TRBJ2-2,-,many,TGTGCCAGCAGCCAAGATAGTAAGGGGGTTCCCGGGGAGCTGTTTTTT,CASSQDSKGVPGELFF
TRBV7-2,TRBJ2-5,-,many,TGTGCCAGCAGCTTATTCGGACAAGGGGAACAAGAGACCCAGTACTTC,CASSLFGQGEQETQYF
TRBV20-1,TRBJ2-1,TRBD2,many,TGCAGTGCTAGAAACCTAGCGGGCTACAATGAGCAGTTCTTC,CSARNLAGYNEQFF
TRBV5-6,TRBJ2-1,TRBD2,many,TGTGCCAGCAGCCAGGGGACTAGCGGGCCCTCCTACAATGAGCAGTTCTTC,CASSQGTSGPSYNEQFF
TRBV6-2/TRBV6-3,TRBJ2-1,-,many,TGTGCCAGCAGTTACGACGGGACCCCGTTCCATGAGCAGTTCTTC,CASSYDGTPFHEQFF